This paragraph reports one T cell receptor beta chain. This record belongs to a study of shared clonotypes between healthy human individuals. Germline values: CDR1 SGHTA, CDR2 FQGNSA. The CDR3 consists of 14 residues. The germline V and J ends were trimmed by 4 bases and 4 bases, with 12 bases remaining between them. Profiled with immunoSEQ multiplex PCR; TCRdb holds only in-frame clones, not every one. The table records around 1.1 million clones, 75% to 85% of them present only once. V gene TRBV7-2 combines with J gene TRBJ2-3; no clear D gene. Sequenced input: memory CD4+ T cells from PBMCs. Subset described: CD45RA-negative fraction. This TCR came from a man aged 18-30 years in good health. Some clones in this sample may be carry-over from other donors' samples. In DNA, the CDR3 is TGTGCCAGCAGCTCCGGGTATGGCGCAGATACGCAGTATTTT. Translation gives CASSSGYGADTQYF.